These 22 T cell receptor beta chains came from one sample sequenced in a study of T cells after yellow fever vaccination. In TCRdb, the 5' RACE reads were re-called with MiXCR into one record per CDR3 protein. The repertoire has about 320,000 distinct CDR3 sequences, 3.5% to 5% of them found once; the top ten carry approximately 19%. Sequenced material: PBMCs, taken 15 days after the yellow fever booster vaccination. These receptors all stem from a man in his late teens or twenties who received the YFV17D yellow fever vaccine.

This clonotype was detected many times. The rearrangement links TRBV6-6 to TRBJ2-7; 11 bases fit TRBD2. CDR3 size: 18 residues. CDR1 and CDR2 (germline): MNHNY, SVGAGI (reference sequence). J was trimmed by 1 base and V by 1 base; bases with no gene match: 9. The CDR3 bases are TGTGCCAGCAGTTACTTCTTACTAGCGGGGGCCGAGTCCTACGAGCAGTACTTC. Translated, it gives CASSYFLLAGAESYEQYF.

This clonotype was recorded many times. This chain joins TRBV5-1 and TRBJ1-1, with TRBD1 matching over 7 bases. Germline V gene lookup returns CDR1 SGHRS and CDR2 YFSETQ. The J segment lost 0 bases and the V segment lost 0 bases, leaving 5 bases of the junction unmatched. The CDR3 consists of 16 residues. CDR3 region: CASSLDPQGVNTEAFF. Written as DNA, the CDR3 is TGCGCCAGCAGCTTGGACCCCCAGGGGGTGAACACTGAAGCTTTCTTT.

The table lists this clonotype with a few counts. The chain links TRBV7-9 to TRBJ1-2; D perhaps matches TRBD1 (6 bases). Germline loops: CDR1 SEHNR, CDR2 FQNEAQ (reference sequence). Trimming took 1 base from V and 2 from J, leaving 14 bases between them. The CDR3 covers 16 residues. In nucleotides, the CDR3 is TGTGCCAGCAGCTTAGAAAGGTCGCAGGGGAACTATGGCTACACCTTC. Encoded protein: CASSLERSQGNYGYTF.

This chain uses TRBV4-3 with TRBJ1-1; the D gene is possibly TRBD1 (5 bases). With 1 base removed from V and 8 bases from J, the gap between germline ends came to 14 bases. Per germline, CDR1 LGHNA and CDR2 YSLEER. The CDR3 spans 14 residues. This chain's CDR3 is CASSQAGGDREAFF. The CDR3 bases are TGCGCCAGCAGCCAAGCGGGGGGGGACCGCGAAGCTTTCTTT.

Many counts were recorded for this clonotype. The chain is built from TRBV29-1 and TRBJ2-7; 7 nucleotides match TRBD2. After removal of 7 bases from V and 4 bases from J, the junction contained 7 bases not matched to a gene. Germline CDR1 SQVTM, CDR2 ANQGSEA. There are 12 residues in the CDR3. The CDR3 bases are TGCAGCGCAGGACTAGACAGTTACGAGCAGTACTTC. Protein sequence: CSAGLDSYEQYF.

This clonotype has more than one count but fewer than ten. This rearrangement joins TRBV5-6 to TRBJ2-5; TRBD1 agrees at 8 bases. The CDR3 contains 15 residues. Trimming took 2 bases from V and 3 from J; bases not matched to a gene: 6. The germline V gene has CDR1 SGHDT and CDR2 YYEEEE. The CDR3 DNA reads TGTGCCAGCAGCTTAGGGACAGGAGCTAAAGAGACCCAGTACTTC. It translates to CASSLGTGAKETQYF.

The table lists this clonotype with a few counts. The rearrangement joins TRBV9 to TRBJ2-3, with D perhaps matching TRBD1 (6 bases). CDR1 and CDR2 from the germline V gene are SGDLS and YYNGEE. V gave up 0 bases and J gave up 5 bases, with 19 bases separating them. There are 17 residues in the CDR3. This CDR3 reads CASSVASPRGKKDTQYF. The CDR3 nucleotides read TGTGCCAGCAGCGTAGCCTCTCCCAGGGGAAAGAAAGATACGCAGTATTTT.

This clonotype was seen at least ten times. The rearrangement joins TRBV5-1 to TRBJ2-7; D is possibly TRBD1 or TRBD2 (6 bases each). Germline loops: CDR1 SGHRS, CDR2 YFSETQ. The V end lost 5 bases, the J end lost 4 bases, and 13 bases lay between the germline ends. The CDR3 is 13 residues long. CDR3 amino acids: CASREGGPYEQYF. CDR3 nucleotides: TGCGCCAGCAGAGAGGGGGGCCCGTACGAGCAGTACTTC.

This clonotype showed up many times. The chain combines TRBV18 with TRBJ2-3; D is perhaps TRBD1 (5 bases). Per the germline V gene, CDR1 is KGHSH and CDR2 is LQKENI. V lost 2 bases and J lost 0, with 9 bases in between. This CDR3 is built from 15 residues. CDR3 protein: CASSPRGRSTDTQYF. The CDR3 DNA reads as TGTGCCAGCTCACCAAGGGGCCGGAGCACAGATACGCAGTATTTT. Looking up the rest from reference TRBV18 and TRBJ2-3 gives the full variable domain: NAGVMQNPRHLVRRRGQEARLRCSPMKGHSHVYWYRQLPEEGLKFMVYLQKENIIDESGMPKERFSAEFPKEGPSILRIQQVVRGDSAAYFCASSPRGRSTDTQYFGPGTRLTVL.

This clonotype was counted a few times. The CDR3 sequence is CSARMREGAILFF. CDR3 DNA sequence: TGCAGTGCTAGGATGAGAGAGGGGGCAATACTGTTTTTT. This chain links TRBV20-1 with TRBJ1-4; TRBD1 matches 7 bases. Germline V CDR1 and CDR2: DFQATT, SNEGSKA (reference sequence). This CDR3 contains 13 residues. With V trimmed by 3 bases and J by 13 bases, 11 bases remained unmatched.

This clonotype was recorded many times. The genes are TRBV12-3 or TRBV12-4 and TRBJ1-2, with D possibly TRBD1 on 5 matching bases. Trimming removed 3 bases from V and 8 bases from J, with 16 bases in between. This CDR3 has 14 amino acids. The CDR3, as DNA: TGTGCCAGCAGTTTGGAGGGTAGGGGTAGCGGCTACACCTTC. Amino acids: CASSLEGRGSGYTF.

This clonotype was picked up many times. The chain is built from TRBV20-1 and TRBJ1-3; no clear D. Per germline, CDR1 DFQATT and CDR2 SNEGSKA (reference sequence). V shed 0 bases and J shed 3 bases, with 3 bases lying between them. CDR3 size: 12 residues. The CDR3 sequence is CSARDFGNTIYF. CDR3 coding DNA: TGCAGTGCTAGAGATTTTGGAAACACCATATATTTT.

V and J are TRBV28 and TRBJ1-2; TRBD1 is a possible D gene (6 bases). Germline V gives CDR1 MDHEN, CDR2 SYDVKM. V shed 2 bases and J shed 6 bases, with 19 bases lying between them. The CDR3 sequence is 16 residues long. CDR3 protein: CASSLVDPKQGHGYTF. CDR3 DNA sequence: TGTGCCAGCAGTTTAGTGGACCCCAAACAGGGCCATGGCTACACCTTC.

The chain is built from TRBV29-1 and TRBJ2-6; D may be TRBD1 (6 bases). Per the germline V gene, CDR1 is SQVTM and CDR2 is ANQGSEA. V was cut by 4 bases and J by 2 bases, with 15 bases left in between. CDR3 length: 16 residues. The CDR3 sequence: CSVGSTGATGANVLTF. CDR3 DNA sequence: TGCAGCGTTGGGTCGACAGGAGCAACTGGGGCCAACGTCCTGACTTTC.

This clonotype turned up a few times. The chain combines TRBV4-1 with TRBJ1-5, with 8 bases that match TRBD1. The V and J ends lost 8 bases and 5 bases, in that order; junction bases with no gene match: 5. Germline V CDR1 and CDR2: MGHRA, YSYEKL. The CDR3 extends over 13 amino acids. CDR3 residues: CASGGTGDQPQHF. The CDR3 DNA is TGCGCCAGCGGCGGGACAGGAGATCAGCCCCAGCATTTT.

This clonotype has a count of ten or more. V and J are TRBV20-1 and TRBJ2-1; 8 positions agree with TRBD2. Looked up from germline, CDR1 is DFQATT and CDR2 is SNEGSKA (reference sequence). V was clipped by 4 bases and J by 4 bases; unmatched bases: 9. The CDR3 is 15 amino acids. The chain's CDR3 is CSATPRGGAYNEQFF. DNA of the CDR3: TGCAGTGCTACCCCACGGGGGGGGGCATACAATGAGCAGTTCTTC.

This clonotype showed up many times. The CDR3, as DNA: TGTGCCAGCTCGATTGGCGCCAGCTCCACAGATACGCAGTATTTT. Residues: CASSIGASSTDTQYF. This chain uses TRBV28 with TRBJ2-3; no definite D call. Deletions cut 8 bases from V and 2 bases from J, with 17 bases between. CDR1 and CDR2 from the germline V gene are MDHEN and SYDVKM. The CDR3 is 15 residues long.

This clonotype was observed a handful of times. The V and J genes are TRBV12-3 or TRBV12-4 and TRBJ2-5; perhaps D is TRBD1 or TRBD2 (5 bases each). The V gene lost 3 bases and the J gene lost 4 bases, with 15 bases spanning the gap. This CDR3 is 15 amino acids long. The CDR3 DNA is TGTGCCAGCAGTTTTAGTGTGGGGACCAGAGAGACCCAGTACTTC. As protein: CASSFSVGTRETQYF.

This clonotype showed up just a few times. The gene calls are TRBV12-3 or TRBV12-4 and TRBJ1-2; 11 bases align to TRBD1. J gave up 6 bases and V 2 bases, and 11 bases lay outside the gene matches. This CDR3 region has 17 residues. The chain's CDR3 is CASSLPGTGGLRDGYTF. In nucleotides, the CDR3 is TGTGCCAGCAGTTTACCCGGGACAGGGGGGTTACGGGATGGCTACACCTTC.

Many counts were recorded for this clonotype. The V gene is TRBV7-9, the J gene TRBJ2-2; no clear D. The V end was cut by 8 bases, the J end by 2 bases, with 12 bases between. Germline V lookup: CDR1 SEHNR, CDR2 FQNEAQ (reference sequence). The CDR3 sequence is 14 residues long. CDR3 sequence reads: CASRFGLNTGELFF. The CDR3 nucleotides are TGTGCCAGCCGGTTCGGCCTCAACACCGGGGAGCTGTTTTTT.

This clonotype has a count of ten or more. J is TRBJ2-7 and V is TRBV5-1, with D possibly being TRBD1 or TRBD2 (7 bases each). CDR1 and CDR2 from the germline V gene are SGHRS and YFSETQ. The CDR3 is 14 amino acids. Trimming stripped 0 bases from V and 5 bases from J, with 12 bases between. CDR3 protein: CASSLEQGGNEQYF. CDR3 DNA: TGCGCCAGCAGCTTGGAGCAGGGGGGGAACGAGCAGTACTTC.

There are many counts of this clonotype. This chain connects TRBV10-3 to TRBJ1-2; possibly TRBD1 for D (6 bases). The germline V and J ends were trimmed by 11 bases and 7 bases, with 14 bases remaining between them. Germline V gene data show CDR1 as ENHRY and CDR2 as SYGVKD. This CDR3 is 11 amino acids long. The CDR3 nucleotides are TGTGCCGCACAGGGCGCGAGTGGCTACACCTTC. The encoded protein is CAAQGASGYTF.